This is a list of T cell receptor beta chains from one sample in a study of coeliac disease. Using immunoSEQ multiplex PCR, the repertoire was profiled, and TCRdb retains in-frame clones only, with some absent. The sample has roughly 2,500 clones, roughly two thirds seen once. Sequenced material: intraepithelial lymphocytes from the gut. The receptors come from a woman in her 70s with celiac disease on a gluten-free diet. Each CDR3 is given with its conserved first and last residue. The D gene is left open where the match is weak. Clone size is stated in some rows and not others, as once, few, many or a class when expanded.

J: TRBJ2-1
size: -
V: TRBV9
D: TRBD2
CDR3: CASSLTSGRADEQFF
DNA: TGTGCCAGCAGCCTAACTAGCGGGAGGGCCGATGAGCAGTTCTTC

J: TRBJ2-3
size: -
V: TRBV6-4
D: TRBD2
CDR3: CASSDSGSTDTQYF
DNA: TGTGCCAGCAGCGATAGCGGGAGCACAGATACGCAGTATTTT

J: TRBJ2-1
size: few
V: TRBV11-3
D: -
CDR3: CASSPGTASSYNEQFF
DNA: TGTGCCAGCAGCCCTGGGACTGCTAGCTCCTACAATGAGCAGTTCTTC

J: TRBJ2-3
size: -
V: TRBV9
D: -
CDR3: CASSVEGVVTDTQYF
DNA: TGTGCCAGCAGCGTAGAGGGGGTTGTCACAGATACGCAGTATTTT

J: TRBJ2-2
size: -
V: TRBV19
D: -
CDR3: CASGGWTGELFF
DNA: TGTGCCAGTGGCGGGTGGACCGGGGAGCTGTTTTTT

J: TRBJ1-2
size: -
V: TRBV2
D: -
CDR3: CASSWGVKVSGYTF
DNA: TGTGCCAGCAGTTGGGGGGTGAAGGTGAGCGGCTACACCTTC

J: TRBJ1-5
size: -
V: TRBV6-1
D: -
CDR3: CASSERPNGEARQPQHF
DNA: TGTGCCAGCAGTGAACGCCCCAACGGGGAGGCCCGTCAGCCCCAGCATTTT

J: TRBJ2-1
size: -
V: TRBV27
D: TRBD2
CDR3: CASNPSGRGEQFF
DNA: TGTGCCAGCAACCCTAGCGGGAGGGGTGAGCAGTTCTTC

J: TRBJ1-5
size: -
V: TRBV30
D: -
CDR3: CAWSLNTGYGNQPQHF
DNA: TGTGCCTGGAGCCTCAACACAGGGTACGGCAATCAGCCCCAGCATTTT

J: TRBJ1-2
size: -
V: TRBV4-2
D: -
CDR3: CASSQATGFYGYTF
DNA: TGTGCCAGCAGCCAGGCTACAGGGTTTTATGGCTACACCTTC

J: TRBJ2-3
size: -
V: TRBV7-2
D: TRBD2
CDR3: CASSRGQGLAGAQYF
DNA: TGTGCCAGCAGCCGCGGCCAGGGACTAGCGGGAGCGCAGTATTTT

J: TRBJ1-1
size: -
V: TRBV5-1
D: -
CDR3: CASGFEGGTEAFF
DNA: TGCGCCAGCGGCTTTGAAGGGGGCACTGAAGCTTTCTTT

J: TRBJ2-1
size: few
V: TRBV13
D: TRBD2
CDR3: CASQTRGVVEQFF
DNA: TGTGCCAGCCAAACACGGGGGGTCGTTGAGCAGTTCTTC

J: TRBJ2-2
size: -
V: TRBV6-5
D: TRBD2
CDR3: CATYSLAGVSGELFF
DNA: TGTGCCACCTACTCACTAGCGGGGGTGAGCGGGGAGCTGTTTTTT

J: TRBJ2-1
size: -
V: TRBV2
D: TRBD1
CDR3: CASSEVWDSYYNEQFF
DNA: TGTGCCAGCAGCGAGGTTTGGGACAGTTATTACAATGAGCAGTTCTTC

J: TRBJ2-1
size: -
V: TRBV9
D: -
CDR3: CASSVLTGSTYNEQFF
DNA: TGTGCCAGCAGCGTTCTTACAGGGTCGACCTACAATGAGCAGTTCTTC

J: TRBJ2-5
size: -
V: TRBV4-2
D: -
CDR3: CASSQDGTSWGETQYF
DNA: TGTGCCAGCAGCCAAGATGGAACTAGCTGGGGTGAGACCCAGTACTTC

J: TRBJ2-5
size: -
V: TRBV29-1
D: -
CDR3: CSGWETETQYF
DNA: TGCAGCGGCTGGGAGACGGAGACCCAGTACTTC